Listed here is a single T cell receptor beta chain. Its antigen remains unidentified. Between the trimmed V and J ends, which lost 4 bases and 4 bases, there was a span of 6 bases. Germline-derived CDR1 and CDR2 are SGHTA and FQGNSA. This CDR3 spans 12 amino acids. This specimen comes from a study of cytomegalovirus exposure and HLA in healthy donors. The study's findings and limits: A subsequent analysis found that TCR clusters from the first cohort also tended to co-occur in the 90 to 150 validation repertoires, with 90% to 95% of cluster scores above 0. Both high specificity and high sensitivity reportedly marked the classifier's diagnosis of cytomegalovirus status. The majority of TCR sequences were rare, yet some public TCRs appeared in many donors.

Donors were drawn from the approximately 120-subject validation cohort, separate from the approximately 640-subject first cohort. Clones were sequenced by immunoSEQ multiplex PCR, and TCRdb holds only the in-frame ones, with some missing. The repertoire consists of more than 60,000 clones, with more than 85% occurring once and the leading ten covering 1.5% to 2%. This chain links TRBV7-2 with TRBJ2-3; D perhaps matches TRBD2 (5 bases). The TCR comes from a woman in her late teens or twenties in good health and CMV-seronegative. Material: PBMCs. In DNA form, the CDR3 reads TGTGCCAGCAGCTCGCGGGCAGATACGCAGTATTTT. Translating it yields CASSSRADTQYF.